The 10 T cell receptor beta chains in this list originate from one sample, sequenced in a study of OX40 agonist ivuxolimab in advanced cancers. The protocol was immunoSEQ multiplex PCR, while the TCRdb copy is restricted to in-frame clones and leaves out a portion. The sample comprises 75,000 to 80,000 clones, around 85% of which are singletons, and 1.5% to 2% rests with the top ten. This specimen consisted of CD4+ or CD8+ T cells sorted from blood, obtained in a trial of the OX40 agonist ivuxolimab. The receptor source for this set is an adult with an advanced solid tumor such as melanoma, head and neck, liver or kidney cancer.

This chain links TRBV30 with TRBJ2-7; tentatively, D is TRBD2 (6 bases). The CDR3 totals 11 residues. The germline gives CDR1 GTSNPN, CDR2 SVGIG (reference sequence). V was clipped by 5 bases and J by 4 bases, with 9 bases between them. CDR3: CAWGGIYEQYF. DNA of the CDR3: TGTGCCTGGGGGGGGATATACGAGCAGTACTTC.

The chain recombines TRBV14 with TRBJ1-2; D unclear. The CDR3 runs 14 residues. Germline CDR1 reads SGHDN; CDR2 reads FVKESK. V was clipped by 4 bases and J by 0 bases, with 9 bases between them. CDR3 amino acids: CASSPLGANYGYTF. CDR3 DNA sequence: TGTGCCAGCAGCCCACTAGGAGCTAACTATGGCTACACCTTC.

CDR3 nucleotide sequence: TGCGCCAGCAGCTTGGACGGGACAGGGATTAATGAGCAGTTCTTC. Encoded protein: CASSLDGTGINEQFF. This chain connects TRBV5-1 to TRBJ2-1; 9 bases line up with TRBD1. Germline V gives CDR1 SGHRS, CDR2 YFSETQ. The CDR3 runs to 15 residues. J gave up 7 bases and V 0 bases, and 5 bases lay outside the gene matches.

The rearrangement joins TRBV10-3 to TRBJ2-1; 8 bases fit TRBD2. Germline loops: CDR1 ENHRY, CDR2 SYGVKD. The CDR3 is 12 residues long. CDR3 coding DNA: TGTGGAACTAGCGGTCCCTACAATGAGCAGTTCTTC. Amino acid sequence: CGTSGPYNEQFF.

A single count supports this clone. The rearrangement joins TRBV27 to TRBJ1-1, with unresolved D. Trimming left V 0 bases short and J 5 bases short, with 13 bases between. The CDR3 is 15 amino acids. CDR1 MNHEY and CDR2 SMNVEV come from the germline V gene (reference sequence). This chain's CDR3 is CASSLSPPPRTEAFF. The CDR3 DNA reads as TGTGCCAGCAGTTTATCACCCCCGCCACGGACTGAAGCTTTCTTT.

Only one count was recorded for this clone. CDR3 in amino acids: CASSDRGEYNEQFF. Here the CDR3 DNA reads TGTGCCAGCAGCGACAGGGGCGAATACAATGAGCAGTTCTTC. V and J are TRBV6-5 and TRBJ2-1; 8 bases match TRBD1. Per germline, CDR1 MNHEY and CDR2 SVGAGI. V shed 6 bases, J shed 4 bases, and the junction held 5 bases outside the gene matches. The CDR3 runs to 14 residues.

The rearrangement uses TRBV28 and TRBJ1-5, with a possible D match to TRBD1 (5 bases). Trimming pared 2 bases from V and 5 bases from J, leaving 13 bases between. The CDR3 totals 15 residues. CDR1 and CDR2 from the germline V gene are MDHEN and SYDVKM. CDR3: CASSLQQGKYQPQHF. For the CDR3, the DNA is TGTGCCAGCAGTTTACAGCAGGGAAAGTATCAGCCCCAGCATTTT.

This rearrangement joins TRBV21-1 to TRBJ2-7. TRBV21-1 is a pseudogene segment. The CDR3 extends over 14 amino acids. The DNA for the CDR3 is TGTGCCACCACCTGGAGGACATCTCCATACGAGCAGTACTTC. Protein product: CATTWRTSPYEQYF.

The J gene is TRBJ2-7, the V gene TRBV5-1; 11 nucleotides line up with TRBD2. The germline V gene encodes CDR1 SGHRS and CDR2 YFSETQ. After removal of 4 bases from V and 0 bases from J, the junction contained 3 bases not matched to a gene. The CDR3 totals 15 residues. The CDR3 nucleotides read TGCGCCAGCAGCCGGGGACTAGCGGCCTCCTACGAGCAGTACTTC. It yields the protein CASSRGLAASYEQYF.

The V and J genes are TRBV6-5 and TRBJ1-3; 9 bases fit TRBD1. The germline V gene encodes CDR1 MNHEY and CDR2 SVGAGI. The V gene end was trimmed by 4 bases and the J gene end by 5 bases; junction bases not matched to a gene: 9. This CDR3 comprises 16 residues. The CDR3 DNA follows: TGTGCCAGCAGTTTAGCCGGGACAGGGCAACGAAACACCATATATTTT. It specifies CASSLAGTGQRNTIYF.